These T cell receptor beta chains were read from a single sample in a study of cytomegalovirus exposure and HLA in healthy donors. Clones were read by immunoSEQ multiplex PCR, and TCRdb kept only the in-frame ones, dropping some. Here the sample spans 200,000 to 250,000 clones, approximately 80% being singletons. The sample was PBMCs. The receptors derive from a boy younger than 10 in good health and CMV-seronegative. Each CDR3 is given with its conserved first and last residue. Each record gives: V gene, CDR3 protein.

TRBV5-1,CASSFSSREPSIGETQYF
TRBV6-1,CASSKDRASYEQYF
TRBV5-4,CASSLLAGVSDTQYF
TRBV5-4,CASSLWGGLNTGELFF
TRBV7-6,CASSEYRDHNEQFF
TRBV29-1,CSVAGDYNSPLHF
TRBV10-2,CASTPGIAGINEQFF
TRBV2,CASSGTGQACTAFF
TRBV5-1,CASSQDTTDTQYF
TRBV7-6,CASSYGTSGAYEQYF
TRBV7-2,CASSPVDTGELFF
TRBV6-5,CASSSRVATDTQYF
TRBV14,CASSQVEPNLMNTEAFF
TRBV9,CASSPLRGPGETQYF
TRBV2,CASSRDRGYEQYF
TRBV11-2,CASSLERDSTLEAFF
TRBV7-9,CASETQDRGYYGYTF
TRBV10-1,CASSEGKAGLAEAFF
TRBV10-3,CATADRGNFYEQYF
TRBV5-6,CASSRPGQGNEQFF
TRBV27,CASSPRGHEQYF
TRBV5-6,CASSDGTEETQYF
TRBV5-4,CASSTGQGARAQYF
TRBV27,CASSFQLAGGPREQYF
TRBV10-3,CAISESPSGRRYEQYF
TRBV5-6,CASSLGTLQAFF
TRBV6-1,CASSAAYEQYF
TRBV27,CASRRGTANEKLFF
TRBV27,CASSPGTSGGREQFF
TRBV5-1,CASSSTDTQYF
TRBV11-3,CASSLSGRQAFF
TRBV7-9,CASSLVGRGQDGYTF
TRBV5-1,CASSWTGGRGTDTQYF
TRBV29-1,CSVRDRAYEQYF
TRBV7-9,CASSKPRFYEQYF
TRBV5-4,CASSARRTDNYGYTF
TRBV29-1,CSASGTGGLLDTQYF